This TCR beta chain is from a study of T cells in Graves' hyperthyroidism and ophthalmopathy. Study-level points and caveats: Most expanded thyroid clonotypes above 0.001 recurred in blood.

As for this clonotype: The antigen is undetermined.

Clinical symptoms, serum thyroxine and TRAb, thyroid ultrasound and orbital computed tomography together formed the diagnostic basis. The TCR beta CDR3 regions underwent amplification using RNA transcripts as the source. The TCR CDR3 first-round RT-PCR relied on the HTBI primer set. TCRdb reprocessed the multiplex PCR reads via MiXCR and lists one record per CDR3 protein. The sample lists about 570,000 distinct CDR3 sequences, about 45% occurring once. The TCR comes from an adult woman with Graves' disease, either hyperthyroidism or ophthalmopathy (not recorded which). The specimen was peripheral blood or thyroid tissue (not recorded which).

This chain's CDR3 is CASSLRQESKFTEAFF. The CDR3, as DNA: TGTGCCAGCAGCCTGCGACAGGAGTCTAAGTTCACTGAAGCTTTCTTT. This chain links TRBV11-2 with TRBJ1-1, with a tentative D call TRBD1 (6 bases). The CDR3 sequence is 16 residues long. Trimming stripped 5 bases from V and 4 bases from J, with 20 bases between. CDR1 SGHAT and CDR2 FQNNGV come from the germline V gene.